The 11 T cell receptor beta chains reported below all come from one sample, sequenced in a study of T cells in Graves' hyperthyroidism and ophthalmopathy. TCR beta CDR3 regions were amplified from RNA transcripts. With the HTBI primer set, the TCR CDR3 went through a first round of RT-PCR. TCRdb re-derived calls from the multiplex PCR reads in MiXCR, one entry per CDR3 protein. The repertoire holds about 400,000 distinct CDR3 sequences, with 20% to 30% as singletons. The specimen sequenced was blood. The receptors shown here come from a man over 45 with Graves' hyperthyroidism.

The chain carries TRBV30 and TRBJ1-1; D may be TRBD1 (6 bases). CDR3 size: 14 residues. Germline CDR1 is GTSNPN and CDR2 is SVGIG (reference sequence). Between the trimmed V and J ends, which lost 0 bases and 4 bases, there was a span of 12 bases. The CDR3 reads CAWSVWGATTEAFF. The CDR3, as DNA: TGTGCCTGGAGTGTCTGGGGGGCGACCACTGAAGCTTTCTTT.

This clonotype has a single count. The chain links TRBV2 to TRBJ1-2; 7 positions agree with TRBD1. The V gene end was trimmed by 6 bases and the J gene end by 2 bases; junction bases not matched to a gene: 9. The germline gives CDR1 SNHLY, CDR2 FYNNEI. The CDR3 contains 15 residues. CDR3 amino acids: CASSGWDSRNYGYTF. The CDR3 coding sequence is TGTGCCAGCAGCGGGTGGGACAGTAGGAACTATGGCTACACCTTC.

This clonotype was seen only a few times. V and J are TRBV14 and TRBJ2-7; D gene uncertain. Germline values: CDR1 SGHDN, CDR2 FVKESK. The CDR3 extends over 15 amino acids. V was trimmed by 3 bases and J by 0 bases, leaving 12 bases between them. CDR3 coding DNA: TGTGCCAGCAGCCACCAGGCGTTTAGCTCCTACGAGCAGTACTTC. Encoded protein: CASSHQAFSSYEQYF.

This clonotype showed up many times. The chain joins TRBV11-3 to TRBJ2-3; 7 bases align to TRBD2. After removal of 1 base from V and 2 bases from J, the junction contained 9 bases not matched to a gene. CDR3 length: 17 amino acids. Germline-derived CDR1 and CDR2 are SGHNT and YENEEA. As DNA, the CDR3 is TGTGCCAGCAGCTTAGGTGTCGGAACTAGCGACACAGATACGCAGTATTTT. Protein: CASSLGVGTSDTDTQYF.

The chain couples TRBV5-6 to TRBJ1-1, with D maybe TRBD1 (5 bases). There are 14 residues in the CDR3. With 1 base removed from V and 5 bases from J, the gap between germline ends came to 12 bases. Germline-derived CDR1 and CDR2 are SGHDT and YYEEEE. The CDR3, as DNA: TGTGCCAGCAGCTTGTATTGGGGGGGGACTGAAGCTTTCTTT. Its translation: CASSLYWGGTEAFF.

The chain couples TRBV20-1 to TRBJ2-7; 11 bases align to TRBD2. J lost 3 bases, V lost 6 bases, and 7 bases had no gene match. CDR3 length equals 14 residues. Germline V CDR1 and CDR2: DFQATT, SNEGSKA (reference sequence). DNA for the CDR3: TGCAGTGCCGTGGGACTAGCGGACATCTACGAGCAGTACTTC. This encodes CSAVGLADIYEQYF.

This chain uses TRBV20-1 with TRBJ1-3; 7 positions match TRBD1. Germline CDR1 reads DFQATT; CDR2 reads SNEGSKA (reference sequence). This CDR3 is 15 amino acids long. J was trimmed by 4 bases and V by 5 bases; bases with no gene match: 11. In DNA form, the CDR3 reads TGCAGTGCTGCTTACCCAGGGGGACGGGGAAACACCATATATTTT. As protein: CSAAYPGGRGNTIYF.

This clonotype has only one observation. The genes are TRBV7-2 and TRBJ2-6; a weak D match, TRBD1 (5 bases). The CDR3 runs to 16 residues. Trimming shortened V by 1 base and J by 5 bases, and 12 bases separated the two germline ends. CDR1 and CDR2 (germline): SGHTA, FQGNSA. CDR3 bases: TGTGCCAGCAGCTTAGAGTGGGCAGGGAGGGCCAACGTCCTGACTTTC. This encodes CASSLEWAGRANVLTF.

This clonotype was seen ten or more times. The chain combines TRBV5-1 with TRBJ1-1, with unresolved D. Trimming took off 3 bases at V and 1 base at J, with 10 bases between the two ends. This CDR3 region has 14 residues. CDR1 and CDR2 (germline): SGHRS, YFSETQ. The CDR3 region has the DNA TGCGCCAGCAGCTCAAATAGTGGGAACACTGAAGCTTTCTTT. Its protein product is CASSSNSGNTEAFF.

This clonotype was detected once. The rearrangement joins TRBV28 to TRBJ1-5; D is perhaps TRBD1 (6 bases). Germline-derived CDR1 and CDR2 are MDHEN and SYDVKM. The V gene lost 2 bases and the J gene lost 2 bases, with 13 bases spanning the gap. CDR3 length: 16 amino acids. CDR3 nucleotide sequence: TGTGCCAGCAGTTTAGGGACAATCATCGGCAATCAGCCCCAGCATTTT. It encodes CASSLGTIIGNQPQHF.

This clonotype was detected many times. The rearrangement joins TRBV6-1 to TRBJ2-7, with D uncertain. This CDR3 spans 13 amino acids. The V gene's germline CDR1 is MNHNS and CDR2 SASEGT. V lost 2 bases and J lost 6, with 11 bases in between. This chain's CDR3 is CASSELTTSEQYF. The CDR3 coding sequence is TGTGCCAGCAGTGAACTCACGACGAGCGAGCAGTACTTC.